This note documents a single T cell receptor beta chain sequence. No cognate antigen has been identified for it. No base quality information exists; no much larger clone differs at one position. The CDR3 regions of human TCRbeta chains were subjected to immunosequencing. Under the source paper's analysis protocol: TCRs in the repertoires were matched against a reference library of SARS-CoV-2-specific TCRs that had been generated with the MIRA antigen-specificity platform. Breadth was defined as the fraction of unique TCRs that were SARS-CoV-2-associated. Depth was defined as the fraction of total T cells that were SARS-CoV-2-associated. Each spike-specific TCR was assigned to its reactive spike region and to a CD4 or CD8 class using the MIRA data. Log10-transformed breadth and depth values were compared by one-way ANOVA with Sidak's multiple comparisons tests. Imported from immuneACCESS, the table was reduced by TCRdb to in-frame sequences with V and J called. These copies leave out some clones; in studies compared against another copy, an unresolved V gene accounts for under half, and the cause of the remainder is not known. V and J calls plus clone size are reproduced from that table; the DNA served to infer D and trimming. Counted in this sample were some 100,000 clones; 88% of them appeared once. About 4% of the sample is in the top ten clones.

These data originate in a study of T cell responses to AZD1222 COVID-19 vaccine (dated by TCRdb to the early 2020s). Regarding the research as a whole: TCR sequencing covered about 230 trial participants: about 210 given two doses of AZD1222 and about 26 given two doses of MenACWY control vaccine. Trial participants were enrolled by age into subgroups of 18-55, 56-69 and 70-plus years, and around 150, 29 and 61 TCR-sequenced participants, respectively, were included in these subgroups. Broad study findings and their caveats: The vaccine-associated CD4 TCRs covered the entire spike protein, and the dominant responses fell in regions 160-218 and 743-854. Conclusions about previously exposed vaccinees are limited because only 5 or 6 AZD1222 recipients were SARS-CoV-2 seropositive at baseline. In the small 56-69-year group, the increase in depth fell short of significance, most likely because of low power. Reportedly, almost half of the unique spike-specific TCRs recognized epitopes lying outside the regions that are mutated in the B.1.351 and B.1.1.7 variants. A significant rise in spike-specific TCR breadth and depth was observed after two AZD1222 doses relative to day 0 and relative to MenACWY recipients. Participants were mostly white British, with more females than males. The authors suggested clonal diversity may have been underestimated. No day 14 peak-response samples were available, so repertoires were characterized only after the peak T cell response.

Its CDR3 holds 18 amino acids, cysteine through phenylalanine. The only DNA kept is the CDR3, 54 bases in frame from the first base. The germline V gene encodes CDR1 KGHDR and CDR2 SFDVKD. V lost 2 bases and J lost 0 bases, and the count of bases not matched to a germline gene is 11. According to the study, the label for this sample's time point signals: about 28 days (+/-7) after the second vaccine dose. AZD1222 recipients whose second dose came at about 4 weeks and those whose second dose came at about 12 weeks were combined into one group, since spike-specific TCR depth and breadth did not differ between the two schedules. Samples from vaccinated people were obtained from the UK trials COV001 and COV002, which included a single-blind randomized controlled phase 2/3 trial of AZD1222 (ChAdOx1 nCoV-19) in healthy adults. For TCRbeta chain sequencing, PBMC samples were collected from trial participants at day 0 and at day 28 after the second dose.

This chain joins TRBV24-1 to TRBJ1-2, with 7 bases aligning to TRBD1. The receptor was isolated from an adult who received the AZD1222 COVID-19 vaccine. The sequenced sample was peripheral blood, obtained 28 days after the second AZD1222 dose. The nucleotide sequence is given as TGTGCCACCAGTGATTCGACACTAGGACAGGACTCTAACTATGGCTACACCTTC. Its protein is CATSDSTLGQDSNYGYTF.